The source of this T cell receptor (beta chain) is a study of post-analysis software for immune sequencing data. A few counts support this clonotype. V gave up 3 bases and J gave up 5 bases; unmatched junction bases: 3. The CDR3 has 13 amino acids. Germline V gives CDR1 DFQATT, CDR2 SNEGSKA (reference sequence). Presence of unique molecular identifiers characterized the TCR beta cDNA libraries. From the PCR reads, TCRdb called clonotypes with MiXCR, one entry per CDR3 protein. The profile covers under 200,000 distinct CDR3 sequences, with 30% to 45% appearing a single time and over 25% taken by the ten largest.

The sequence came from a girl aged 10 to 17 with multiple sclerosis. J is TRBJ1-5 and V is TRBV20-1; the match to TRBD1 covers 8 bases. Sequencing used blood, obtained after autologous hematopoietic stem cell transplantation. In DNA form, the CDR3 reads TGCAGTGCTAGTTCAGGGGGCGATCAGCCCCAGCATTTT. As protein: CSASSGGDQPQHF.